Below are 8 T cell receptor beta chains sequenced from a single sample in a study of early T cells in non-severe SARS-CoV-2 infection. One entry per CDR3 protein, called by TCRdb with MiXCR from the 5' RACE reads. The sample shows around 62,000 distinct CDR3 sequences, 4.9% of them seen only once. Material: whole blood. Source of these receptors: an adult who was a healthcare worker with PCR-confirmed SARS-CoV-2 infection or an uninfected control (not recorded which).

The rearrangement uses TRBV28 and TRBJ2-7; the D is unclear. Germline V gives CDR1 MDHEN, CDR2 SYDVKM. The CDR3 is 17 residues long. With 6 bases removed from V and 0 bases from J, the gap between germline ends came to 21 bases. The CDR3 nucleotides are TGTGCCAGCAGCCCGACGGAATTGCTCTCGAGCTCCTACGAGCAGTACTTC. It yields the protein CASSPTELLSSSYEQYF.

CDR3: CASSLSGGHGDTQYF. The CDR3, as DNA: TGCGCCAGCAGCCTAAGCGGGGGGCATGGAGATACGCAGTATTTT. The V and J genes are TRBV5-1 and TRBJ2-3; 9 bases line up with TRBD2. CDR3 length equals 15 residues. Germline V gives CDR1 SGHRS, CDR2 YFSETQ. V was pared by 4 bases and J by 5 bases, with 8 bases of the junction left unmatched.

This clonotype was counted ten times or more. The chain joins TRBV5-1 to TRBJ2-7; D remains ambiguous. V was clipped by 2 bases and J by 6 bases, with 9 bases between them. Germline V lookup: CDR1 SGHRS, CDR2 YFSETQ. The CDR3 spans 12 residues. The CDR3 is CASSFGDPEQYF. DNA of the CDR3: TGCGCCAGCAGCTTTGGGGATCCCGAGCAGTACTTC.

This clonotype was picked up many times. This chain uses TRBV10-2 with TRBJ2-1; 13 bases are a match to TRBD2. V was clipped by 6 bases and J by 9 bases; unmatched bases: 14. This CDR3 region has 17 residues. The germline V gene has CDR1 WSHSY and CDR2 SAAADI. The CDR3 protein is CASRRTSGGAGGGEQFF. Here the CDR3 DNA reads TGCGCCAGCAGAAGAACTAGCGGGGGGGCAGGGGGAGGTGAGCAGTTCTTC.

In this sample, this clonotype turned up many times. The rearrangement joins TRBV3-1 to TRBJ2-5; D is undetermined. The V gene's germline CDR1 is LGHDT and CDR2 YNNKEL (reference sequence). Trimming stripped 0 bases from V and 5 bases from J, with 1 base between. The CDR3 totals 11 residues. This CDR3 reads CASSQEETQYF. Here the CDR3 DNA reads TGTGCCAGCAGCCAAGAGGAGACCCAGTACTTC.

This clonotype has ten or more counts. This chain links TRBV12-3 or TRBV12-4 with TRBJ2-7; D call uncertain. The CDR3 has 11 amino acids. V lost 4 bases and J lost 3, with 4 bases in between. Written as DNA, the CDR3 is TGTGCCAGCAGTTCGTTCTACGAGCAGTACTTC. This gives the protein CASSSFYEQYF.

The table lists this clonotype with many counts. The V and J genes are TRBV30 and TRBJ2-2; D gene ambiguous. Germline V CDR1 and CDR2: GTSNPN, SVGIG (reference sequence). The CDR3 covers 14 residues. The V and J ends lost 4 bases and 0 bases respectively, with 9 bases between them. CDR3 nucleotides: TGTGCCTGGACCCGAATGGCGAACACCGGGGAGCTGTTTTTT. Its translation is CAWTRMANTGELFF. Complete variable domain (other parts from reference TRBV30 and TRBJ2-2): SQTIHQWPATLVQPVGSPLSLECTVEGTSNPNLYWYRQAAGRGLQLLFYSVGIGQISSEVPQNLSASRPQDRQFILSSKKLLLSDSGFYLCAWTRMANTGELFFGEGSRLTVL.

This clonotype was detected only a few times. The rearrangement joins TRBV7-2 to TRBJ2-7; 14 bases line up with TRBD2. V gave up 5 bases and J gave up 3 bases; unmatched junction bases: 6. The CDR3 runs to 16 residues. From germline, CDR1 is SGHTA and CDR2 FQGNSA. The CDR3 nucleotides read TGTGCCAGCAGCCCAGTAGGACTAGCGGGAGGCTACGAGCAGTACTTC. This codes for CASSPVGLAGGYEQYF. The full variable domain, with the rest looked up from reference TRBV7-2 and TRBJ2-7, is GAGVSQSPSNKVTEKGKDVELRCDPISGHTALYWYRQSLGQGLEFLIYFQGNSAPDKSGLPSDRFSAERTGGSVSTLTIQRTQQEDSAVYLCASSPVGLAGGYEQYFGPGTRLTVT.